The 21 T cell receptor beta chains below all came from one sample that was sequenced in a study of siplizumab effects on memory and regulatory T cells. Libraries were prepared by immunoSEQ multiplex PCR; TCRdb keeps only in-frame clonotypes and omits some of them. The sample records more than 85,000 clones, about 92% being singletons. Sequencing was performed on Tregs sorted from blood. Every receptor here comes from a human donor in good health.

This chain uses TRBV18 with TRBJ2-7; unclear D gene. Germline V CDR1 and CDR2: KGHSH, LQKENI. V was shortened by 6 bases and J by 6 bases, with 15 bases between the two germline ends. CDR3 size: 13 residues. CDR3 bases: TGTGCCAGCTCGCTCAACTCCCTGGGCGAGCAGTACTTC. Residues: CASSLNSLGEQYF.

The count of this clone is one. This chain joins TRBV9 and TRBJ1-2; TRBD1 might be the D (6 bases). Germline V gene data show CDR1 as SGDLS and CDR2 as YYNGEE. This CDR3 comprises 16 residues. The V and J ends lost 4 bases and 7 bases respectively, with 23 bases between them. In DNA, the CDR3 is TGTGCCAGCAGCCCCCAGGTAGGGGGATCGGTTGGTGGCTACACCTTC. This codes for CASSPQVGGSVGGYTF.

This rearrangement joins TRBV7-6 to TRBJ2-7; 10 nucleotides agree with TRBD2. The germline gives CDR1 SGHVS, CDR2 FNYEAQ. Trimming removed 0 bases from V and 3 bases from J; junction bases left unmatched: 2. The CDR3 runs 15 residues. Here the CDR3 reads CASSLALAGGYEQYF. CDR3 nucleotide sequence: TGTGCCAGCAGCTTAGCCTTAGCGGGAGGCTACGAGCAGTACTTC.

The chain couples TRBV2 to TRBJ2-7, with D perhaps given as TRBD1 or TRBD2 (6 bases each). CDR1 SNHLY and CDR2 FYNNEI come from the germline V gene. The CDR3 sequence is 14 residues long. With 5 bases removed from V and 4 bases from J, the gap between germline ends came to 15 bases. CDR3 DNA sequence: TGTGCCAGCAGTTCCCGGGGGCTCAGGTACGAGCAGTACTTC. Translated: CASSSRGLRYEQYF.

Details on this clone: The identical CDR3 is also encoded by other nucleotide sequences in the sample. The V and J genes are TRBV18 and TRBJ2-5, with D unresolved. Germline assignment: CDR1 KGHSH and CDR2 LQKENI. Trimming stripped 6 bases from V and 1 base from J, with 3 bases between. The length of the CDR3 is 11 residues. CDR3 residues: CASSPQETQYF. The CDR3 DNA reads TGTGCCAGCTCCCCCCAAGAGACCCAGTACTTC. The entire variable domain, with the rest obtained from reference TRBV18 and TRBJ2-5, is as follows: NAGVMQNPRHLVRRRGQEARLRCSPMKGHSHVYWYRQLPEEGLKFMVYLQKENIIDESGMPKERFSAEFPKEGPSILRIQQVVRGDSAAYFCASSPQETQYFGPGTRLLVL.

The V call is TRBV2, the J call TRBJ2-7; the D is unclear. Trimming pared 7 bases from V and 0 bases from J, leaving 10 bases between. In germline, CDR1 is SNHLY, CDR2 FYNNEI. This CDR3 region has 13 residues. CDR3: CASIRADSYEQYF. The CDR3 region has the DNA TGTGCCAGCATTCGGGCTGACTCCTACGAGCAGTACTTC.

The gene calls are TRBV16 and TRBJ1-1; tentative D call: TRBD1 (5 bases). CDR3 length: 15 residues. V was clipped by 0 bases and J by 0 bases, with 8 bases between them. CDR1 KGHSY and CDR2 FQNENV come from the germline V gene. CDR3 region: CASSQSTAMNTEAFF. For the CDR3, the DNA is TGTGCCAGCAGCCAATCGACAGCCATGAACACTGAAGCTTTCTTT.

This CDR3 reads CAWSSLSYEQYF. The CDR3 nucleotides read TGTGCCTGGAGTAGTTTAAGTTACGAGCAGTACTTC. The chain recombines TRBV30 with TRBJ2-7; no firm D call. Per the germline V gene, CDR1 is GTSNPN and CDR2 is SVGIG (reference sequence). This CDR3 has 12 amino acids. V lost 2 bases and J lost 4, with 9 bases in between.

The J gene is TRBJ2-3, the V gene TRBV7-3; D not resolved. V was pared by 0 bases and J by 6 bases, with 13 bases between. The CDR3 runs to 15 residues. Germline V gene sequence: CDR1 SGHTA, CDR2 FQGTGA. CDR3 in amino acids: CASSLTADVRDTQYF. CDR3 nucleotides: TGTGCCAGCAGCTTAACGGCGGATGTACGTGATACGCAGTATTTT. Using reference TRBV7-3 and TRBJ2-3 for the parts outside the CDR3, the full variable domain is GAGVSQTPSNKVTEKGKYVELRCDPISGHTALYWYRQSLGQGPEFLIYFQGTGAADDSGLPNDRFFAVRPEGSVSTLKIQRTERGDSAVYLCASSLTADVRDTQYFGPGTRLTVL.

The genes are TRBV5-1 and TRBJ2-5; D remains ambiguous. Germline V gene data show CDR1 as SGHRS and CDR2 as YFSETQ. There are 11 residues in the CDR3. Trimming stripped 3 bases from V and 7 bases from J, with 7 bases between. This chain's CDR3 is CASSSDGTQYF. The DNA for the CDR3 is TGCGCCAGCAGCTCTGACGGGACCCAGTACTTC.

V and J are TRBV19 and TRBJ1-5, with D possibly matching TRBD1 (5 bases). Germline V gene data show CDR1 as LNHDA and CDR2 as SQIVND (reference sequence). The germline V and J ends were trimmed by 4 bases and 2 bases, with 15 bases remaining between them. This CDR3 is 16 amino acids long. The chain's CDR3 is CASSNPSGLGNQPQHF. The CDR3 DNA reads as TGTGCCAGTAGTAACCCATCAGGGCTCGGCAATCAGCCCCAGCATTTT.

This clone was picked up one time. The junction shows a germline mismatch at one end, possibly a read error. The chain carries TRBV10-3 and TRBJ1-1; no firm D call. The CDR3 consists of 12 residues. CDR1 and CDR2 from the germline V gene are ENHRY and SYGVKD. The chain's CDR3 is CATSSKNTEAFF. CDR3 coding DNA: TGTGCCACCAGTTCAAAGAACACTGAAGCTTTCTTT.

This chain connects TRBV2 to TRBJ1-5, with D perhaps matching TRBD1 (6 bases). The length of the CDR3 is 16 residues. CDR1 is SNHLY and CDR2 is FYNNEI in the germline V gene. V lost 1 base and J lost 2, with 12 bases in between. The CDR3 DNA follows: TGTGCCAGCAGTGAAGGTCCCAGGGGAGGCAATCAGCCCCAGCATTTT. This gives the protein CASSEGPRGGNQPQHF.

The rearrangement uses TRBV5-1 and TRBJ2-5; D might be TRBD2 (5 bases). The CDR3 extends over 15 amino acids. The germline V and J ends were trimmed by 2 bases and 5 bases, with 16 bases remaining between them. The germline gives CDR1 SGHRS, CDR2 YFSETQ. CDR3 amino acids: CASSLGPGVRETQYF. For the CDR3, the DNA is TGCGCCAGCAGCTTAGGCCCCGGGGTACGTGAGACCCAGTACTTC.

The chain joins TRBV7-2 to TRBJ1-2; 8 bases are shared with TRBD1. Unmatched junction bases numbered 3, after V lost 4 bases and J lost 8 bases. The CDR3 contains 12 residues. Germline CDR1 reads SGHTA; CDR2 reads FQGNSA. This CDR3 reads CASSSGTGGYTF. The CDR3 region has the DNA TGTGCCAGCAGCTCCGGGACAGGCGGCTACACCTTC.

The chain uses TRBV5-1 and TRBJ1-2; 7 nucleotides agree with TRBD1. CDR1 and CDR2 from the germline V gene are SGHRS and YFSETQ. The CDR3 consists of 15 residues. The V segment lost 0 bases and the J segment 4 bases; nucleotides outside the gene matches: 6. The CDR3 loop reads CASSLGLTGIYGYTF. CDR3 nucleotide sequence: TGCGCCAGCAGCTTGGGACTGACAGGGATCTATGGCTACACCTTC.

The rearrangement joins TRBV6-4 to TRBJ1-1, with D possibly TRBD1 on 5 matching bases. The V gene's germline CDR1 is MRHNA and CDR2 SNTAGT. This CDR3 spans 13 amino acids. Deletions cut 4 bases from V and 4 bases from J, with 10 bases between. CDR3 amino acids: CASSVSRATEAFF. The CDR3 bases are TGTGCCAGCAGTGTATCCAGGGCCACTGAAGCTTTCTTT.

The V gene is TRBV10-3, the J gene TRBJ1-2; TRBD1 might be the D (5 bases). CDR3 length equals 10 residues. The V end was cut by 11 bases, the J end by 8 bases, with 12 bases between. Germline V lookup: CDR1 ENHRY, CDR2 SYGVKD. Written as DNA, the CDR3 is TGTGCCTCCGGGAAGGGGGGCTACACCTTC. Its protein product is CASGKGGYTF.

The rearrangement links TRBV25-1 to TRBJ1-5, with D hard to call. Between the trimmed V and J ends, which lost 6 bases and 5 bases, there was a span of 11 bases. This CDR3 is 13 amino acids long. Germline CDR1 is MGHDK and CDR2 is SYGVNS. The CDR3 nucleotides read TGTGCCAGCAGCCCAGGACGGGATCAGCCCCAGCATTTT. Amino acid sequence: CASSPGRDQPQHF.

The chain is built from TRBV4-1 and TRBJ2-7; D is possibly TRBD1 (6 bases). The CDR3 has 16 amino acids. CDR1 and CDR2 from the germline V gene are MGHRA and YSYEKL. The V gene lost 0 bases and the J gene lost 0 bases, with 12 bases spanning the gap. CDR3 loop: CASSQETTGLSYEQYF. The CDR3 bases are TGCGCCAGCAGCCAAGAAACGACAGGCCTCTCCTACGAGCAGTACTTC.

In its sample, this clone was seen a few times. The chain recombines TRBV19 with TRBJ1-2; perhaps TRBD1 as D (5 bases). V was clipped by 7 bases and J by 4 bases, with 22 bases between them. This CDR3 region has 16 residues. Germline CDR1 LNHDA, CDR2 SQIVND (reference sequence). The CDR3 coding sequence is TGTGCCAGTAACCCAGAAAAAGGACACTTTCCCTATGGCTACACCTTC. It codes for CASNPEKGHFPYGYTF.